This TCR beta chain was recovered during a study of blood T cell repertoires in COVID-19. Turning to the study itself: Sites across the United States, Italy and Spain contributed samples from acute and convalescent COVID-19. T cells, B-cell-depleted T cells, or PBMCs supplied cDNA or gDNA.

In the original processing: Reference gene primer amplification gave estimated nucleated cell counts. Clones were read by immunoSEQ multiplex PCR, and TCRdb kept only the in-frame ones, dropping some. V, J and clone size are taken as reported in that table, and D and trimming were inferred from the DNA itself. The sample includes 200,000 to 250,000 clones, about three quarters of them seen just once. The CDR3 is made up of 17 amino acids. CDR1 KGHSH and CDR2 LQKENI come from the germline V gene. The V end lost 3 bases, the J end lost 0 bases, and 16 bases lay between the germline ends. The sample consisted of peripheral blood. This TCR was sampled from a woman in her 70s with acute or convalescent COVID-19. The chain joins TRBV18 to TRBJ2-3; the D gene is possibly TRBD2 (5 bases). The chain's CDR3 is CASSPTVTNPSTDTQYF. The CDR3 DNA sequence: TGTGCCAGCTCACCCACCGTGACTAACCCAAGCACAGATACGCAGTATTTT. Together with reference TRBV18 and TRBJ2-3, the CDR3 gives the full variable domain: NAGVMQNPRHLVRRRGQEARLRCSPMKGHSHVYWYRQLPEEGLKFMVYLQKENIIDESGMPKERFSAEFPKEGPSILRIQQVVRGDSAAYFCASSPTVTNPSTDTQYFGPGTRLTVL.